What follows is one TCR beta chain and its context. Trimming took off 5 bases at V and 8 bases at J, with 12 bases between the two ends. CDR3 length equals 12 residues. Germline V gene lookup returns CDR1 SEHNR and CDR2 FQNEAQ (reference sequence). Using immunoSEQ multiplex PCR, the repertoire was profiled, and TCRdb retains in-frame clones only, with some absent. Of a few hundred thousand clones in the sample, approximately 82% were seen once. These data come from a study of blood T cell repertoires in COVID-19. This clonotype was sampled from a man aged 50-59 years with active or convalescent COVID-19. Sequencing used peripheral blood. V is TRBV7-9 and J is TRBJ1-2; no firm D call. Here the CDR3 DNA reads TGTGCCAGCAGCAGTGACACACAGGGCTACACCTTC. It translates to CASSSDTQGYTF.